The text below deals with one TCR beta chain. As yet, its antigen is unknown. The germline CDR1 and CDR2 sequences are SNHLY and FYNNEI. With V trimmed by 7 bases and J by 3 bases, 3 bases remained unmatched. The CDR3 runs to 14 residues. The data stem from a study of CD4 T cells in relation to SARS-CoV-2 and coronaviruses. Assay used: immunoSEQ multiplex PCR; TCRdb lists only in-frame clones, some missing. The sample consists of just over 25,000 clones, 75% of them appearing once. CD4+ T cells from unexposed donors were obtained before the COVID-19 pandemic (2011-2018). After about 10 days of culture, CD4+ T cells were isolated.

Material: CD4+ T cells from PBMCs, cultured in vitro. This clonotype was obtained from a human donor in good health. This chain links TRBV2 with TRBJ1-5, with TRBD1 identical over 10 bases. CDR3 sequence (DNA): TGTGCCAGCACCGGACAGGGGGTCAATCAGCCCCAGCATTTT. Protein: CASTGQGVNQPQHF.